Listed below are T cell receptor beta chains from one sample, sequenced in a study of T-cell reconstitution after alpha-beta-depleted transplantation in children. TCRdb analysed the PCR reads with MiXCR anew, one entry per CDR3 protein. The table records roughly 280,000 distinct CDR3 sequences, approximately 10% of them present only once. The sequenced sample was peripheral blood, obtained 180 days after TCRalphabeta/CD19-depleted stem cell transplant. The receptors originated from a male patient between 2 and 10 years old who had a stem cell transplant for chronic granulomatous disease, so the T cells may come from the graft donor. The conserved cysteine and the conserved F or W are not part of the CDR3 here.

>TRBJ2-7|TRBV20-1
SASGRTSGSSYEQY
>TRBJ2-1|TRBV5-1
ASSLDRGEYNEQF
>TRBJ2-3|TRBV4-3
ASSQRPQGFSTDTQY
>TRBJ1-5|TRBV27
ASRDYGGYSNQPQH
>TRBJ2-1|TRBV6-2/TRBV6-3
ASSYSRGAKNNEQF
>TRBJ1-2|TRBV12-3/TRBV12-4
ASSPWGVGYT
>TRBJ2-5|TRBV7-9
ASSSPDRESLETQY
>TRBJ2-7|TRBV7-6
ASSLGSLGTGGIYEQY
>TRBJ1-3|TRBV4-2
ASSPGRRGRNKVAGGNTIY
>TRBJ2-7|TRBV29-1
SVLQPGLILGYEQY
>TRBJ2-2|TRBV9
ASSVDGNPAGELF
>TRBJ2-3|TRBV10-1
ASSGVGPDGTSSTDTQY
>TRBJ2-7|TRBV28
ASSHRLSYEQY
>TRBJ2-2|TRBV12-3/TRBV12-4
ASSLTSGPGELF
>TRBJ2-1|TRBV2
ASSERGRESEQF
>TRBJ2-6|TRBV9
ASSVDALSGANVLT
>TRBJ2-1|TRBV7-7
ASSLRQGSSYNEQF
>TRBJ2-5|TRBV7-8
ASSLGPAGVGETQY
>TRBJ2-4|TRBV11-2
ASSLDSGVVKNIQY
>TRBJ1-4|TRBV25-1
ASSEYALNEKLF
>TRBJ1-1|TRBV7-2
ASSPQGPQLKNTEAF
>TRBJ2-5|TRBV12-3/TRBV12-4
ASTPAPPASETQY
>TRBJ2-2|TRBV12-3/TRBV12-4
ASSLGRGYSITGELF
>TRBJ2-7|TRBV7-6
ASSFTGDSSYEQY
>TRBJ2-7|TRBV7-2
ASSSLGYEQY
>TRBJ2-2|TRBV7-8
ASSPSSFTGELF
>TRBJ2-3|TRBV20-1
SARAALGEAGTDTQY
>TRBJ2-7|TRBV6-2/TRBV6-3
ASSYWSMGDQNEQY
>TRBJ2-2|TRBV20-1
SAGVGTGNAGELF
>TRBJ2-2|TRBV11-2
ASSPGLPLSTGELF
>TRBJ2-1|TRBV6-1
ASSKSDRVYNEQF
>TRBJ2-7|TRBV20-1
SARTSGTFSYEQY
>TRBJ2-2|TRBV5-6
ASSFGLALNTGELF
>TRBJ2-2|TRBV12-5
ASGIGAGELF
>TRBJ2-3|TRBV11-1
ASSYGYRGGTDTQY
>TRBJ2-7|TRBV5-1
ASSLVGGVPYEQY
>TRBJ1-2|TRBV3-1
ASSHRDGYT
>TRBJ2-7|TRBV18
ASSPNVGNTGYEQY
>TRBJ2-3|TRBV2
ASSDVIADPTDTQY
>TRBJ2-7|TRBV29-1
SVGGAGNSYEQY
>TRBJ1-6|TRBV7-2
ASSSILLGSPLH
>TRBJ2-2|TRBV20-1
SARTAMGNTGELF
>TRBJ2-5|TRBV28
ASSFGERDELGETQY
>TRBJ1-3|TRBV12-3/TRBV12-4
ASSFSRSGNTIY
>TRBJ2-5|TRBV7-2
ASNPGLAEKETQY
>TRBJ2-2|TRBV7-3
ASSLWNTGELF